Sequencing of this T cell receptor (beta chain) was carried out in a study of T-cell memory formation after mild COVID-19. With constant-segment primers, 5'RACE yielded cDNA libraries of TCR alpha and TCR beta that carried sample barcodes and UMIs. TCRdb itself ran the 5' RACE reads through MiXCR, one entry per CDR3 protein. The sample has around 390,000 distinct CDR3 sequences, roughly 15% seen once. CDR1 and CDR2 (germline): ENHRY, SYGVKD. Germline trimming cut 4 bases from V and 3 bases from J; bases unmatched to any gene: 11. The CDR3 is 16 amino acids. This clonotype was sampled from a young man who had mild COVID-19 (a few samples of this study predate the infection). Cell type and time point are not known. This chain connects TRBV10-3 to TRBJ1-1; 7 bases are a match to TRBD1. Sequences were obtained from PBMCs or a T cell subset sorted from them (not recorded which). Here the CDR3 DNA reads TGTGCCATCAGTGCCTCGGGAGGGGGCCCGGACACTGAAGCTTTCTTT. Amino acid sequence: CAISASGGGPDTEAFF.